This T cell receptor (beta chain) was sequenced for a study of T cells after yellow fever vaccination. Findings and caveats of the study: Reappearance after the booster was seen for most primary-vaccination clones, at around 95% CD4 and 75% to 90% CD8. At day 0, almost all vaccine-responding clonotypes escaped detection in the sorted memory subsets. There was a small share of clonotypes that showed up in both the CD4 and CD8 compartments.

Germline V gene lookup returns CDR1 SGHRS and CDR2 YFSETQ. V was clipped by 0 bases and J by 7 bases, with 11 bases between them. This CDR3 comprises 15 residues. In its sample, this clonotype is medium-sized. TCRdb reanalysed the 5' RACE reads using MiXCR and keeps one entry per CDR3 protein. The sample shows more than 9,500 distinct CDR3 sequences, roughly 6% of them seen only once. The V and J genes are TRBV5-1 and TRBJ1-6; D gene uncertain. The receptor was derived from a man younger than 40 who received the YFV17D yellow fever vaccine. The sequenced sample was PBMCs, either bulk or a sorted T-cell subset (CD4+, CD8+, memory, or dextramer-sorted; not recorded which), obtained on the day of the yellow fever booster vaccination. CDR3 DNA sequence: TGCGCCAGCAGCTTGGCCGAAGCGAGCAATTCACCCCTCCACTTT. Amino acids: CASSLAEASNSPLHF.